Listed below are T cell receptor beta chains from one sample, sequenced in a study of T cells in localized non-small cell lung cancer. Profiling relied on immunoSEQ multiplex PCR, and the TCRdb table lists in-frame clones only, not all of them. The table lists fewer than 40,000 clones, about nine tenths of them singletons. The specimen comprised peripheral blood mononuclear cells, sampled before any cancer treatment. Receptor source: a man between 40 and 69 years old with stage III lung adenocarcinoma. CDR3s include the opening cysteine and the closing phenylalanine or tryptophan. A D gene is named only where the DNA matches it firmly. Only part of the rows carry a size: once, few, many, or a class if the clone is expanded.

J	V	D	size	CDR3	DNA
TRBJ2-1	TRBV5-4	.	.	CASSSGGPRSYNEQFF	TGTGCCAGCAGCAGCGGAGGGCCCCGCTCCTACAATGAGCAGTTCTTC
TRBJ2-3	TRBV5-5	TRBD2	once	CASSTGLAGTSTDTQYF	TGTGCCAGCAGCACGGGACTAGCGGGGACTAGCACAGATACGCAGTATTTT
TRBJ1-1	TRBV5-1	TRBD1	.	CASSSGQLGTEAFF	TGCGCCAGCAGCTCGGGACAGCTAGGCACTGAAGCTTTCTTT
TRBJ2-5	TRBV4-3	.	.	CASSQVGLGGQETQYF	TGCGCCAGCAGCCAAGTAGGACTCGGGGGCCAAGAGACCCAGTACTTC
TRBJ2-7	TRBV10-3	.	.	CAISESQTISYEQYF	TGTGCCATCAGTGAGTCGCAGACTATCTCCTACGAGCAGTACTTC
TRBJ1-2	TRBV19	.	.	CASSTPGRDYGYTF	TGTGCCAGTAGTACCCCCGGCAGGGACTATGGCTACACCTTC
TRBJ2-7	TRBV4-3	.	.	CASSQDVRTYEQYF	TGCGCCAGCAGCCAAGATGTCCGAACCTACGAGCAGTACTTC
TRBJ1-5	TRBV10-2	.	.	CASVPKGSQPQHF	TGCGCCAGCGTCCCGAAGGGTTCTCAGCCCCAGCATTTT
TRBJ1-1	TRBV28	TRBD1	.	CASSLPGQGSGTEAFF	TGTGCCAGCAGTTTACCGGGACAGGGGAGTGGAACTGAAGCTTTCTTT
TRBJ1-1	TRBV15	.	.	CATSGTGPRTEAFF	TGTGCCACCAGCGGTACAGGGCCGCGGACTGAAGCTTTCTTT
TRBJ1-1	TRBV5-5	.	.	CASSFTGTDTEAFF	TGTGCCAGCAGCTTTACGGGTACGGACACTGAAGCTTTCTTT
TRBJ1-2	TRBV30	.	.	CAWVWGRGTNYGYTF	TGTGCCTGGGTTTGGGGTCGTGGGACTAACTATGGCTACACCTTC
TRBJ1-3	TRBV28	.	.	CASSSPVDTIYF	TGTGCCAGCAGTTCCCCCGTAGACACCATATATTTT
TRBJ1-1	TRBV18	TRBD1	.	CASSPSTGGWTEAFF	TGTGCCAGCTCACCGTCAACAGGGGGATGGACTGAAGCTTTCTTT
TRBJ1-1	TRBV11-2	.	.	CASSSDSNTEAFF	TGTGCCAGCAGCTCAGACTCGAACACTGAAGCTTTCTTT
TRBJ1-1	TRBV2	.	.	CASRTRGGTNTEAFF	TGTGCCAGCAGGACACGGGGTGGGACGAACACTGAAGCTTTCTTT
TRBJ2-7	TRBV11-2	TRBD2	.	CASSFTSGVYEQYF	TGTGCCAGCAGCTTTACTAGCGGGGTTTACGAGCAGTACTTC
TRBJ2-1	TRBV28	.	.	CASSLRENNEQFF	TGTGCCAGCAGTTTACGGGAAAACAATGAGCAGTTCTTC
TRBJ2-6	TRBV7-3	.	.	CASSLIPGDGANVLTF	TGTGCCAGCAGCTTAATTCCGGGGGACGGGGCCAACGTCCTGACTTTC
TRBJ1-6	TRBV6-4	.	.	CASSVGANSPLHF	TGTGCCAGCAGTGTTGGGGCTAATTCACCCCTCCACTTT
TRBJ1-6	TRBV9	TRBD1	.	CASTRDRSNSPLHF	TGTGCCAGCACCCGGGACAGGTCGAATTCACCCCTCCACTTT
TRBJ1-1	TRBV5-1	.	.	CASSLGSPNAEAFF	TGCGCCAGCAGCTTGGGCAGCCCTAACGCTGAAGCTTTCTTT
TRBJ2-5	TRBV12-5	.	.	CASGPPLQQETQYF	TGTGCTAGTGGTCCTCCATTACAACAAGAGACCCAGTACTTC
TRBJ2-1	TRBV7-3	.	.	CASSQGETAYNEQFF	TGTGCCAGCAGCCAAGGAGAAACGGCCTACAATGAGCAGTTCTTC
TRBJ1-5	TRBV28	.	few	CASSLWGAGGNQPQHF	TGTGCCAGCAGTTTATGGGGGGCTGGAGGCAATCAGCCCCAGCATTTT
TRBJ2-1	TRBV6-1	.	.	CATRQENNEQFF	TGTGCCACCAGACAGGAGAACAATGAGCAGTTCTTC
TRBJ2-1	TRBV5-6	TRBD2	few	CASSPYHRTSGGFEQFF	TGTGCCAGCAGCCCCTACCATAGGACTAGCGGGGGGTTTGAGCAGTTCTTC
TRBJ1-5	TRBV6-5	.	.	CASRGLSNQPQHF	TGTGCCAGCAGGGGACTTAGCAATCAGCCCCAGCATTTT
TRBJ1-2	TRBV27	TRBD1	.	CASSLQRQGNYGYTF	TGTGCCAGCAGTTTGCAACGACAGGGTAACTATGGCTACACCTTC
TRBJ1-2	TRBV7-2	.	.	CASSLQLNYGYTF	TGTGCCAGCAGTTTACAGCTTAACTATGGCTACACCTTC
TRBJ1-6	TRBV7-2	.	.	CASSPLMGGNSPLHF	TGTGCCAGCAGCCCGCTGATGGGTGGTAATTCACCCCTCCACTTT
TRBJ2-6	TRBV6-5	TRBD1	.	CASSYSTGAGANVLTF	TGTGCCAGCAGTTACTCCACAGGGGCTGGGGCCAACGTCCTGACTTTC
TRBJ2-1	TRBV2	TRBD2	.	CASSTSGGISYNEQFF	TGTGCCAGCAGTACTAGCGGGGGTATATCCTACAATGAGCAGTTCTTC
TRBJ2-7	TRBV5-4	.	few	CASSSNPQGLYEQYF	TGTGCCAGCAGCTCCAACCCTCAGGGACTCTACGAGCAGTACTTC
TRBJ2-7	TRBV19	TRBD2	.	CASSTGLAGSFYEQYF	TGTGCCAGTAGTACTGGACTAGCGGGGTCCTTCTACGAGCAGTACTTC
TRBJ2-7	TRBV6-5	TRBD2	.	CASSYSMWSGGHEQYF	TGTGCCAGCAGTTACTCGATGTGGAGCGGGGGGCACGAGCAGTACTTC
TRBJ2-7	TRBV28	TRBD1	.	CASRPWDRDSYAQYF	TGTGCCAGCAGGCCGTGGGACAGGGATTCCTACGCGCAGTACTTC
TRBJ2-2	TRBV6-5	.	.	CASSLTFNWAGELFF	TGTGCCAGCAGTTTGACCTTTAACTGGGCCGGGGAGCTGTTTTTT
TRBJ2-3	TRBV7-9	TRBD2	.	CASSFQTSGGTDTQYF	TGTGCCAGCAGCTTCCAGACTAGCGGGGGCACAGATACGCAGTATTTT
TRBJ1-6	TRBV7-6	TRBD1	.	CASSPTLTGTGRISPLHF	TGTGCCAGCAGCCCAACGCTAACCGGGACAGGGCGGATCTCACCCCTCCACTTT
TRBJ2-7	TRBV5-4	.	once	CASSTTGAGTSYEQYF	TGTGCCAGCAGCACGACGGGAGCCGGGACCTCCTACGAGCAGTACTTC
TRBJ2-1	TRBV2	.	.	CASSEVYNEQFF	TGTGCCAGCAGTGAAGTGTATAATGAGCAGTTCTTC